The 27 T cell receptor beta chains below were found in one sample sequenced in a study of shared clonotypes between healthy human individuals. The table came from immunoSEQ multiplex PCR; TCRdb's copy has only in-frame clones and leaves some out. The sample has about 480,000 clones, approximately 79% seen once. Specimen: PBMCs. These receptors all come from a woman aged 40 to 50 in good health. Some clones in this sample may be carry-over from other donors' samples.

As regards this clone: This may come from a read error, since a much larger clone is one base off. V gene TRBV25-1 combines with J gene TRBJ2-7, with D unresolved. Looked up from germline, CDR1 is MGHDK and CDR2 is SYGVNS. The CDR3 is made up of 11 amino acids. V was shortened by 5 bases and J by 1 base, with 3 bases between the two germline ends. Written as DNA, the CDR3 is TGTGCCAGCAGTCCTTCCTACGAGCAGTACTTC. Translation: CASSPSYEQYF.

The rearrangement uses TRBV7-9 and TRBJ2-5, with TRBD1 matching 9 bases. The CDR3 is 15 residues long. The germline CDR1 and CDR2 sequences are SEHNR and FQNEAQ (reference sequence). V was clipped by 5 bases and J by 6 bases; unmatched bases: 10. The CDR3 DNA reads as TGTGCCAGCAGCACGGGGGACAGGGTCGTGCAGACCCAGTACTTC. Its translation is CASSTGDRVVQTQYF.

V and J are TRBV7-2 and TRBJ2-1; 12 positions match TRBD2. V trimming: 3 bases; J trimming: 9 bases; junction bases outside the gene matches: 6. The CDR3 runs to 15 residues. From germline, CDR1 is SGHTA and CDR2 FQGNSA. The CDR3 bases are TGTGCCAGCAGCTTGACTAGCGGGAGTGTTGGTGAGCAGTTCTTC. Translating gives CASSLTSGSVGEQFF.

The gene calls are TRBV11-2 and TRBJ2-1; the match to TRBD2 covers 11 bases. The germline V gene encodes CDR1 SGHAT and CDR2 FQNNGV. With 7 bases clipped from V and 5 bases from J, the junction kept 7 bases outside the gene matches. The CDR3 length is 15 residues. In DNA form, the CDR3 reads TGTGCCAGCACCAGCGCTAGCGGGAGGAACAATGAGCAGTTCTTC. Its protein is CASTSASGRNNEQFF.

The table lists this clone with a count of one. The genes are TRBV2 and TRBJ2-2, with TRBD1 identical over 8 bases. The CDR3 runs 14 residues. Unmatched junction bases numbered 7, after V lost 6 bases and J lost 7 bases. CDR1 is SNHLY, CDR2 FYNNEI, per germline. CDR3 nucleotide sequence: TGTGCCAGCAGGTGGGACAGGACGGGCGGGGAGCTGTTTTTT. It specifies CASRWDRTGGELFF. The full variable domain, completed using reference TRBV2 and TRBJ2-2, is EPEVTQTPSHQVTQMGQEVILRCVPISNHLYFYWYRQILGQKVEFLVSFYNNEISEKSEIFDDQFSVERPDGSNFTLKIRSTKLEDSAMYFCASRWDRTGGELFFGEGSRLTVL.

The chain recombines TRBV11-1 with TRBJ1-2; D unclear. Between the trimmed V and J ends, which lost 5 bases and 6 bases, there was a span of 19 bases. Germline CDR1 reads SGHAT; CDR2 reads FQDESV (reference sequence). CDR3 size: 15 residues. CDR3 sequence reads: CASSAQVTPYHGYTF. The CDR3 region has the DNA TGTGCCAGCAGCGCGCAAGTAACACCCTATCATGGCTACACCTTC.

The chain links TRBV28 to TRBJ2-6; tentatively, D is TRBD2 (6 bases). V dropped 10 bases and J dropped 0 bases, with 10 bases sitting between them. The CDR3 sequence is 14 residues long. CDR1 and CDR2 from the germline V gene are MDHEN and SYDVKM. The CDR3 coding sequence is TGTGCCATCCGGGGAGGCTCTGGGGCCAACGTCCTGACTTTC. Translated: CAIRGGSGANVLTF.

The rearrangement joins TRBV5-4 to TRBJ2-5; 8 bases are a match to TRBD2. Trimming took 2 bases from V and 5 from J; bases not matched to a gene: 8. In germline, CDR1 is SGHNT, CDR2 YYREEE (reference sequence). The CDR3 has 15 amino acids. CDR3: CASSFPGLGRETQYF. The CDR3 coding sequence is TGTGCCAGCAGCTTTCCGGGACTAGGTCGGGAGACCCAGTACTTC.

The V call is TRBV18, the J call TRBJ2-2; D is undetermined. The germline V gene encodes CDR1 KGHSH and CDR2 LQKENI. The CDR3 totals 12 residues. The germline V and J ends were trimmed by 3 bases and 6 bases, with 5 bases remaining between them. The CDR3 sequence is CASSPTAGELFF. In DNA, the CDR3 is TGTGCCAGCTCACCGACGGCCGGGGAGCTGTTTTTT.

The V and J genes are TRBV27 and TRBJ1-4, with unresolved D. The CDR3 is made up of 13 amino acids. Between the trimmed V and J ends, which lost 8 bases and 8 bases, there was a span of 15 bases. The germline V gene encodes CDR1 MNHEY and CDR2 SMNVEV (reference sequence). The CDR3 protein is CASGLPAGEKLFF. DNA of the CDR3: TGTGCCAGCGGCTTGCCGGCCGGCGAAAAACTGTTTTTT. Complete variable domain (other parts from reference TRBV27 and TRBJ1-4): EAQVTQNPRYLITVTGKKLTVTCSQNMNHEYMSWYRQDPGLGLRQIYYSMNVEVTDKGDVPEGYKVSRKEKRNFPLILESPSPNQTSLYFCASGLPAGEKLFFGSGTQLSVL.

V and J are TRBV20-1 and TRBJ2-7, with D tentatively TRBD1 (5 bases). Germline V gene data show CDR1 as DFQATT and CDR2 as SNEGSKA (reference sequence). V shed 6 bases and J shed 7 bases, with 13 bases lying between them. The CDR3 contains 11 residues. The CDR3 sequence: CSANQGGEQYF. The CDR3 nucleotides read TGCAGTGCCAATCAGGGTGGAGAGCAGTACTTC.

This clone occurred a few times. The gene calls are TRBV19 and TRBJ1-1, with D possibly matching TRBD1 (6 bases). This CDR3 region has 14 residues. The germline V gene encodes CDR1 LNHDA and CDR2 SQIVND (reference sequence). V was cut by 7 bases and J by 8 bases, with 20 bases left in between. The CDR3 DNA sequence: TGTGCCAGTACCGCTCCGGGGGGCGCGAACGAAGCTTTCTTT. It translates to CASTAPGGANEAFF.

The J gene is TRBJ2-2, the V gene TRBV19; 7 nucleotides agree with TRBD1. With V trimmed by 6 bases and J by 6 bases, 7 bases remained unmatched. There are 14 residues in the CDR3. Germline V CDR1 and CDR2: LNHDA, SQIVND (reference sequence). As DNA, the CDR3 is TGTGCCAGTAGGGGGGTTCAGGGGGCCGGGGAGCTGTTTTTT. Protein: CASRGVQGAGELFF. Based on the CDR3 plus reference TRBV19 and TRBJ2-2, the full variable domain is DGGITQSPKYLFRKEGQNVTLSCEQNLNHDAMYWYRQDPGQGLRLIYYSQIVNDFQKGDIAEGYSVSREKKESFPLTVTSAQKNPTAFYLCASRGVQGAGELFFGEGSRLTVL.

This clone was observed once. The CDR3, as DNA: TGTGCCAGCAGTTCCGGGACTAGCGACACAGATACGCAGTATTTT. Protein: CASSSGTSDTDTQYF. This rearrangement joins TRBV6-6 to TRBJ2-3; the match to TRBD2 covers 10 bases. CDR1 and CDR2 from the germline V gene are MNHNY and SVGAGI (reference sequence). V was pared by 4 bases and J by 2 bases, with 3 bases of the junction left unmatched. This CDR3 is built from 15 residues.

The chain uses TRBV12-5 and TRBJ2-2; 8 bases align to TRBD2. Germline CDR1 is LGHNT and CDR2 is FRNRAP. J lost 1 base, V lost 2 bases, and 3 bases had no gene match. The length of the CDR3 is 16 residues. CDR3 nucleotide sequence: TGTGCTAGTGGTTTGATAGCGGGAAGGAACACCGGGGAGCTGTTTTTT. This translates into CASGLIAGRNTGELFF.

Only one count was recorded for this clone. V gene TRBV19 combines with J gene TRBJ2-7, with a possible D match to TRBD2 (5 bases). V was pared by 5 bases and J by 6 bases, with 20 bases between. This CDR3 spans 15 amino acids. The germline CDR1 and CDR2 sequences are LNHDA and SQIVND (reference sequence). The CDR3 reads CASSPRGSPTLEQYF. The CDR3, as DNA: TGTGCCAGTAGTCCCCGTGGGAGCCCTACCCTCGAGCAGTACTTC. Full variable domain (rest looked up from reference TRBV19 and TRBJ2-7): DGGITQSPKYLFRKEGQNVTLSCEQNLNHDAMYWYRQDPGQGLRLIYYSQIVNDFQKGDIAEGYSVSREKKESFPLTVTSAQKNPTAFYLCASSPRGSPTLEQYFGPGTRLTVT.

Regarding this clone: The same CDR3 also results from other DNA sequences found in this sample. The chain recombines TRBV6-5 with TRBJ1-4, with a tentative D call TRBD1 (5 bases). Germline V gene data show CDR1 as MNHEY and CDR2 as SVGAGI. V lost 0 bases to trimming and J lost 0 bases, with 5 bases between them. This CDR3 region has 15 residues. The CDR3 DNA reads TGTGCCAGCAGTTACTCAGGGGCAACTAATGAAAAACTGTTTTTT. Protein product: CASSYSGATNEKLFF.

Details on this clone: At one of its ends the junction is not consistent with the germline gene, which may arise from a read error. The gene calls are TRBV11-2 and TRBJ1-4; 8 bases agree with TRBD1. Germline CDR1 SGHAT, CDR2 FQNNGV. This CDR3 contains 14 residues. The CDR3 is CASSAGTGGSRGVF. Here the CDR3 DNA reads TGTGCCAGCAGCGCCGGGACAGGAGGGAGTCGGGGGGTTTTT.

The chain carries TRBV10-1 and TRBJ2-1; D perhaps matches TRBD2 (5 bases). V was pared by 0 bases and J by 5 bases, with 11 bases between. The CDR3 length is 15 residues. CDR1 is WNHNN, CDR2 SYGVQD, per germline (reference sequence). In DNA, the CDR3 is TGCGCCAGCAGTGAGTCGATTAGCGCGAACAATGAGCAGTTCTTC. This translates into CASSESISANNEQFF.

This clone has a single count. This chain links TRBV28 with TRBJ2-1, with D possibly matching TRBD2 (6 bases). Trimming cost V 5 bases and J 8 bases, with 16 bases left between them. Germline lookup yields CDR1 MDHEN and CDR2 SYDVKM. The CDR3 has 14 residues. The CDR3 spells CASSLAGRGDEQFF. The DNA of the CDR3 is TGTGCCAGCAGTCTGGCGGGGCGAGGGGATGAGCAGTTCTTC. Drawing the rest from reference TRBV28 and TRBJ2-1, the complete variable domain is DVKVTQSSRYLVKRTGEKVFLECVQDMDHENMFWYRQDPGLGLRLIYFSYDVKMKEKGDIPEGYSVSREKKERFSLILESASTNQTSMYLCASSLAGRGDEQFFGPGTRLTVL.

This chain connects TRBV30 to TRBJ2-4; no firm D call. This CDR3 spans 14 amino acids. Deletions cut 2 bases from V and 5 bases from J, with 13 bases between. Per the germline V gene, CDR1 is GTSNPN and CDR2 is SVGIG (reference sequence). CDR3 DNA: TGTGCCTGGAGTTCACGCGGACGGGAAAACATTCAGTACTTC. Its translation: CAWSSRGRENIQYF.

Details on this clone: With a much larger clone just one base away, this may be a read error. The sample contains more than one DNA sequence encoding this CDR3. This chain links TRBV7-9 with TRBJ2-2; no clear D. Trimming removed 6 bases from V and 2 bases from J, with 4 bases in between. This CDR3 region has 12 residues. Germline values: CDR1 SEHNR, CDR2 FQNEAQ (reference sequence). Here the CDR3 reads CASSLNTGELFF. The CDR3 coding sequence is TGTGCCAGCAGTCTAAACACCGGGGAGCTGTTTTTT.

The rearrangement links TRBV27 to TRBJ1-2, with TRBD1 matching over 9 bases. The CDR3 has 15 amino acids. Germline CDR1 reads MNHEY; CDR2 reads SMNVEV (reference sequence). V lost 4 bases and J lost 5; bases outside the gene matches: 8. The CDR3 DNA is TGTGCCAGCAGTTCCGAGAACAGGGGGCAGTATGGCTACACCTTC. As protein: CASSSENRGQYGYTF.

The genes are TRBV30 and TRBJ2-2; no reliable D call. The V end lost 0 bases, the J end lost 8 bases, and 7 bases lay between the germline ends. The CDR3 length is 12 residues. The germline V gene has CDR1 GTSNPN and CDR2 SVGIG (reference sequence). The CDR3, as DNA: TGTGCCTGGAGTGTAGTTTTGGGGGAGCTGTTTTTT. It is translated as CAWSVVLGELFF. Based on the CDR3 plus reference TRBV30 and TRBJ2-2, the full variable domain is SQTIHQWPATLVQPVGSPLSLECTVEGTSNPNLYWYRQAAGRGLQLLFYSVGIGQISSEVPQNLSASRPQDRQFILSSKKLLLSDSGFYLCAWSVVLGELFFGEGSRLTVL.

This clone was counted a few times. The junction does not match germline at one end; this may be a read error. This sample includes further DNA sequences coding for the same CDR3. The chain uses TRBV7-3 and TRBJ1-2; possible D gene TRBD1, 6 bases. CDR3 length: 14 residues. Germline V lookup: CDR1 SGHTA, CDR2 FQGTGA. CDR3 DNA sequence: TGTGCAAGCAGCTTGGAAGGGGGGCTCGGAGGCTACACCTTC. Translated: CASSLEGGLGGYTF. Based on the CDR3 plus reference TRBV7-3 and TRBJ1-2, the full variable domain is GAGVSQTPSNKVTEKGKYVELRCDPISGHTALYWYRQSLGQGPEFLIYFQGTGAADDSGLPNDRFFAVRPEGSVSTLKIQRTERGDSAVYLCASSLEGGLGGYTFGSGTRLTVV.

This clone showed up just a few times. V gene TRBV28 combines with J gene TRBJ2-5; D is ambiguous. CDR1 is MDHEN and CDR2 is SYDVKM in the germline V gene. This CDR3 contains 13 residues. Between the trimmed V and J ends, which lost 7 bases and 2 bases, there was a span of 11 bases. The DNA of the CDR3 is TGTGCCAGCATCGCAGCCGGACAAGAGACCCAGTACTTC. Translating gives CASIAAGQETQYF.

This clone was observed a single time. The rearrangement joins TRBV14 to TRBJ2-3; D gene unclear. V lost 2 bases, J lost 0 bases, and 9 bases lay in between. This CDR3 region has 15 residues. Germline CDR1 SGHDN, CDR2 FVKESK. DNA of the CDR3: TGTGCCAGCAGCCAACTCGCGACGAGCACAGATACGCAGTATTTT. It codes for CASSQLATSTDTQYF.